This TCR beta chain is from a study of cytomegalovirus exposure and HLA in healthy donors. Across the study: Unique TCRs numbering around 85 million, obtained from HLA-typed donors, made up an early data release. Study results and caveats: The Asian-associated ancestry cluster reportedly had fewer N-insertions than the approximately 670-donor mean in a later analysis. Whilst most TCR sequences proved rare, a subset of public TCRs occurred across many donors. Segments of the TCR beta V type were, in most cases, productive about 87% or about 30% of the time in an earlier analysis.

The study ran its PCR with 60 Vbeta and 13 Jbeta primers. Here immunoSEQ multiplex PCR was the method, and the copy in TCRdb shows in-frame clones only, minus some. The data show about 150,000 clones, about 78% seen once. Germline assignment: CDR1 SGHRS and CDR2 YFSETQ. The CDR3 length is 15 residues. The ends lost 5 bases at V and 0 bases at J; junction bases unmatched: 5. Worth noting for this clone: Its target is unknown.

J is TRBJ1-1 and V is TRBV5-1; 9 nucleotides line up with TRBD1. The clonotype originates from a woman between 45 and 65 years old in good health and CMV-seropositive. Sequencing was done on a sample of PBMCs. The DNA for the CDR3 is TGCGCCAGCAGTGGACAGGGGATGGTGAACACTGAAGCTTTCTTT. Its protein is CASSGQGMVNTEAFF.